These T cell receptor beta chains were read from a single sample in a study of cytomegalovirus exposure and HLA in healthy donors. The data were produced by immunoSEQ multiplex PCR, yet TCRdb's version contains in-frame clones alone and is incomplete. Of more than 95,000 clones detected, 70% to 85% appear once; the ten largest clones hold approximately 10%. The material sequenced was PBMCs. These receptors came from a woman aged 45 to 65 in good health and CMV-seropositive. Both conserved end residues are part of each CDR3. The D gene is left open where the match is weak. Clone size is not always given. Where it is, it says once, few, many or a class for expanded clones.

clone size	CDR3 length	V gene	D gene	J gene	CDR3 DNA	CDR3 protein
-	14	TRBV7-2	-	TRBJ1-2	TGTGCCAGCAGTCTCTCCGGGGAGATCTATGGCTACACCTTC	CASSLSGEIYGYTF
-	16	TRBV29-1	TRBD1	TRBJ2-5	TGCAGCGTAAAGAATCCAGGGGGCTCCGGCCAAGAGACCCAGTACTTC	CSVKNPGGSGQETQYF
-	17	TRBV28	TRBD1	TRBJ2-4	TGTGCCAGCAGCCGACAAGGACAGGCCACATGGGGTGACATTCAGTACTTC	CASSRQGQATWGDIQYF
-	15	TRBV19	TRBD1	TRBJ2-3	TGTGCCAGTAGTAGGGACAGGGAAGGTACCAGTACGCAGTATTTT	CASSRDREGTSTQYF
-	13	TRBV28	-	TRBJ2-4	TGTGCCAGCACCCAGGGCAACAAAAACATTCAGTACTTC	CASTQGNKNIQYF
once	15	TRBV19	TRBD1	TRBJ2-7	TGTGCCAGTAGTGTGGGACAGGCCCCGGGGCGCGAGCAGTACTTC	CASSVGQAPGREQYF
-	15	TRBV5-1	-	TRBJ1-1	TGCGCCAGCAGCTTGGACGGGGAATTGAACACTGAAGCTTTCTTT	CASSLDGELNTEAFF
-	12	TRBV5-1	-	TRBJ2-5	TGCGCCAGCAGCTTGGGGCAAGAGGCCCAGTACTTC	CASSLGQEAQYF
-	15	TRBV7-2	-	TRBJ2-2	TGTGCCAGCAGCCGTTTATCGGGGAACACCGGGGAGCTGTTTTTT	CASSRLSGNTGELFF
-	14	TRBV19	-	TRBJ1-4	TGTGCCAGTAGTATTGGGCAGTCTAATGAAAAACTGTTTTTT	CASSIGQSNEKLFF
-	13	TRBV28	-	TRBJ1-5	TGTGCCAGCAGTTTGTCGGGGAGTCAGCCCCAGCATTTT	CASSLSGSQPQHF
-	14	TRBV10-3	TRBD1	TRBJ2-7	TGTGCCATCGCATCGACAGGGGACGGCTACGAGCAGTACTTC	CAIASTGDGYEQYF
-	14	TRBV7-6	-	TRBJ1-2	TGTGCCAGCAGCCAGGGGCAGGGGTCCTATGGCTACACCTTC	CASSQGQGSYGYTF
-	12	TRBV6-1	-	TRBJ1-2	TGTGCCAGCTCCTTCCACAGGAATGGCTACACCTTC	CASSFHRNGYTF
-	13	TRBV11-3	-	TRBJ2-1	TGTGCCAGCAGCTTAGACCGTGGCCATGAGCAGTTCTTC	CASSLDRGHEQFF
-	13	TRBV28	-	TRBJ1-1	TGTGCCAGCATCAAAGGGGGTAACACTGAAGCTTTCTTT	CASIKGGNTEAFF
-	13	TRBV28	TRBD1	TRBJ1-2	TGTGCCATCCTGTCGGACAGGAACTATGGCTACACCTTC	CAILSDRNYGYTF
once	14	TRBV29-1	-	TRBJ1-2	TGCAGCGTTGTAGCCCCTGGCGGGGGCTATGGCTACACCTTC	CSVVAPGGGYGYTF
-	15	TRBV25-1	-	TRBJ2-2	TGTGCCAGCAGGGAGACAGGAGAGAACACCGGGGAGCTGTTTTTT	CASRETGENTGELFF
-	14	TRBV28	-	TRBJ1-2	TGTGCCAGCAGTTACCCGGCGGGAACCTTGCGCTACACCTTC	CASSYPAGTLRYTF
-	16	TRBV28	TRBD2	TRBJ2-1	TGTGCCAGCAGTCCTACTAGCGGGAGCTCCTACAATGAGCAGTTCTTC	CASSPTSGSSYNEQFF
-	13	TRBV2	-	TRBJ1-4	TGTGCCAGCAGACTGAGGCGGGATGAAAAACTGTTTTTT	CASRLRRDEKLFF
-	15	TRBV9	TRBD1	TRBJ2-2	TGTGCCAGCAGCGTAGGACAGGGTGACACCGGGGAGCTGTTTTTT	CASSVGQGDTGELFF
-	15	TRBV19	-	TRBJ1-1	TGTGCCAGTAGTAACCGGGACACTGTGAACACTGAAGCTTTCTTT	CASSNRDTVNTEAFF
-	15	TRBV2	TRBD2	TRBJ2-1	TGTGCCAGCAGTCCTAGCGGGGTTACCTACAATGAGCAGTTCTTC	CASSPSGVTYNEQFF
-	12	TRBV13	TRBD1	TRBJ2-1	TGTGCCAGCAGCTTAGGGACAGGGGAGCAGTTCTTC	CASSLGTGEQFF
-	11	TRBV6-5	-	TRBJ1-2	TGTGCCAGCAGCAACTCGGGTGGCTACACCTTC	CASSNSGGYTF
-	15	TRBV7-6	-	TRBJ2-3	TGTGCCAGCAGCCTAATGGCGGACTACACAGATACGCAGTATTTT	CASSLMADYTDTQYF
-	13	TRBV30	TRBD2	TRBJ2-7	TGTGCCTGGCGACTAGCGGGTACCTACGAGCAGTACTTC	CAWRLAGTYEQYF
-	17	TRBV7-2	-	TRBJ1-1	TGTGCCAGCAGCTTAGGTGGGCGCAGGGGAAGGGACACTGAAGCTTTCTTT	CASSLGGRRGRDTEAFF
-	15	TRBV29-1	-	TRBJ2-1	TGCAGCGTTGAAGTTTGGCGGGATAGGGGGGGTGAGCAGTTCTTC	CSVEVWRDRGGEQFF
-	13	TRBV19	-	TRBJ1-1	TGTGCCAGTAAAATGAGGAGGAACACTGAAGCTTTCTTT	CASKMRRNTEAFF
-	15	TRBV9	-	TRBJ1-5	TGTGCCAGCAGCGCATCGGGACATCCCCAACAGCCCCAGCATTTT	CASSASGHPQQPQHF
-	12	TRBV30	-	TRBJ1-3	TGTGCCTGGACAGGGACTGGAAACACCATATATTTT	CAWTGTGNTIYF
-	13	TRBV7-8	-	TRBJ2-7	TGTGCCAGCAGCTTGACCGGGGCCTACGAGCAGTACTTC	CASSLTGAYEQYF
few	16	TRBV9	TRBD1	TRBJ1-5	TGTGCCAGCAGCGTAGGGATGACAGGGGGAGGGGAGCCCCAGCATTTT	CASSVGMTGGGEPQHF
-	17	TRBV4-1	-	TRBJ2-1	TGCGCCAGCAGCCAGGGCCCCTATCTCTCCTCCTACAATGAGCAGTTCTTC	CASSQGPYLSSYNEQFF
once	14	TRBV18	-	TRBJ1-2	TGTGCCAGCCAACGCGGCACCGATGAAAATGGCTACACCTTC	CASQRGTDENGYTF
-	15	TRBV28	TRBD1	TRBJ1-2	TGTGCCAGCACCGGGTTGGAGACAGGGAGAAATGGCTACACCTTC	CASTGLETGRNGYTF
-	17	TRBV7-8	-	TRBJ1-2	TGTGCCAGCAGCTTATCGACCCGGACAGATTCTGGGCATGGCTACACCTTC	CASSLSTRTDSGHGYTF
-	14	TRBV9	-	TRBJ2-3	TGTGCCAGCAGTGATGGCATCGGCACAGATACGCAGTATTTT	CASSDGIGTDTQYF
-	16	TRBV11-2	TRBD1	TRBJ2-7	TGTGCCAGCAGCCGTATGCCCAGGGGGCGCTGGTACGAGCAGTACTTC	CASSRMPRGRWYEQYF
-	16	TRBV5-1	TRBD1	TRBJ2-5	TGCGCCAGCAGCCCTGGAGACAGGGGAAACGGTCCGACCCAGTACTTC	CASSPGDRGNGPTQYF
-	13	TRBV6-6	TRBD1	TRBJ1-2	TGTGCCAGCAGCACAGGGGATAACTATGGCTACACCTTC	CASSTGDNYGYTF
-	14	TRBV2	-	TRBJ1-1	TGTGCCAGCAAAGTTGGAGGGATGAACACTGAAGCTTTCTTT	CASKVGGMNTEAFF
-	13	TRBV27	TRBD1	TRBJ1-2	TGTGCCAGCAGTTCACAGGGGGCAGGTGGCTACACCTTC	CASSSQGAGGYTF
-	14	TRBV6-1	TRBD1	TRBJ1-1	TGTGCCAGCAGGGGACAGGGGATGAGCACTGAAGCTTTCTTT	CASRGQGMSTEAFF
-	13	TRBV6-5	TRBD1	TRBJ2-7	TGTGCCAGTGGACAGGGTAGCTCCTACGAGCAGTACTTC	CASGQGSSYEQYF
-	17	TRBV5-4	TRBD2	TRBJ2-1	TGTGCCAGCAGCCCCCCCGGGGCGGGAGACTCCTACAATGAGCAGTTCTTC	CASSPPGAGDSYNEQFF
-	13	TRBV7-6	-	TRBJ2-5	TGTGCCAGCAGCCCTCTCGGAGGGAAGACCCAGTACTTC	CASSPLGGKTQYF
-	14	TRBV10-1	TRBD1	TRBJ2-1	TGCGCCAGCACCCGGGACAGGTCTAACAATGAGCAGTTCTTC	CASTRDRSNNEQFF
-	15	TRBV19	TRBD1	TRBJ2-5	TGTGCCAGTAGTGCAGCAGGGGACAGCCAAGAGACCCAGTACTTC	CASSAAGDSQETQYF
-	15	TRBV7-2	-	TRBJ1-4	TGTGCCAGCAGCTCACAGGGTTCTCATAATGAAAAACTGTTTTTT	CASSSQGSHNEKLFF
-	16	TRBV7-7	TRBD2	TRBJ2-7	TGTGCCAGCAGCTTTAGTGGGACTAGCGGTTCCTACGAGCAGTACTTC	CASSFSGTSGSYEQYF
few	17	TRBV7-2	-	TRBJ2-3	TGTGCCAGCAGCTTTAGATCCAGCGGAGTTTCCACAGATACGCAGTATTTT	CASSFRSSGVSTDTQYF
-	13	TRBV28	TRBD2	TRBJ2-7	TGTGCCAGCGGGGGGGGAGGAACCTACGAGCAGTACTTC	CASGGGGTYEQYF
few	16	TRBV7-2	TRBD1	TRBJ2-1	TGTGCCAGCAGCTTGGGGATCGGGACAGGCGGCAATGAGCAGTTCTTC	CASSLGIGTGGNEQFF
few	16	TRBV4-3	-	TRBJ1-6	TGCGCCAGCAGCCAAGGTGTAGGGGCCACCTCCTCACCCCTCCACTTT	CASSQGVGATSSPLHF